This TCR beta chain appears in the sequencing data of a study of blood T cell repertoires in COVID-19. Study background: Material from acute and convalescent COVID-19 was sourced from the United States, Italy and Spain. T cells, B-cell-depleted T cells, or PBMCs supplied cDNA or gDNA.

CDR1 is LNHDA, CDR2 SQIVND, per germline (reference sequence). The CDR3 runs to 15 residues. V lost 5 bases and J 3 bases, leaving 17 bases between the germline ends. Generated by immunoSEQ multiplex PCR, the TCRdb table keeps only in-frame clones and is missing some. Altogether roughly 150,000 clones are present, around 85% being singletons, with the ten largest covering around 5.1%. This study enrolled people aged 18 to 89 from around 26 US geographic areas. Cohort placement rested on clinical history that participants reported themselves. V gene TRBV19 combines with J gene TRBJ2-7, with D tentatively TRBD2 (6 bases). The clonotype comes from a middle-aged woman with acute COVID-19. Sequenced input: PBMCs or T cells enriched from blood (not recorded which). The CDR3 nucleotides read TGTGCCAGTAGTCTTATGGGGTCTAGCGTCTACGAGCAGTACTTC. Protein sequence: CASSLMGSSVYEQYF.